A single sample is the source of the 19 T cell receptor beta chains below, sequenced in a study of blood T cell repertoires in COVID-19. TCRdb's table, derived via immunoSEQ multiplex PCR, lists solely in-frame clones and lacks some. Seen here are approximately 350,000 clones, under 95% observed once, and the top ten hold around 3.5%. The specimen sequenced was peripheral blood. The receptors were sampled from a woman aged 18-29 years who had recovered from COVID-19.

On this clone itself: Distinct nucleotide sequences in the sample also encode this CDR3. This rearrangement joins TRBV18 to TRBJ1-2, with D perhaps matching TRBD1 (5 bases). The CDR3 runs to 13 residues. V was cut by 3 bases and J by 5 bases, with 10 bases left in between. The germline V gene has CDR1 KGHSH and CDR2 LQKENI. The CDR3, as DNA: TGTGCCAGCTCACCTGCGGGGGGTTATGGCTACACCTTC. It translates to CASSPAGGYGYTF.

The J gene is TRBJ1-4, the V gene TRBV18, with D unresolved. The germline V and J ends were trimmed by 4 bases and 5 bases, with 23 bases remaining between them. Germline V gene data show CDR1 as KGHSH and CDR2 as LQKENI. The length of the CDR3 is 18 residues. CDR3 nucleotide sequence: TGTGCCAGCTCACTACAACCGAAAGTGGGTGGAGAAAATGAAAAACTGTTTTTT. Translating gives CASSLQPKVGGENEKLFF. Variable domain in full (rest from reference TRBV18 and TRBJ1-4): NAGVMQNPRHLVRRRGQEARLRCSPMKGHSHVYWYRQLPEEGLKFMVYLQKENIIDESGMPKERFSAEFPKEGPSILRIQQVVRGDSAAYFCASSLQPKVGGENEKLFFGSGTQLSVL.

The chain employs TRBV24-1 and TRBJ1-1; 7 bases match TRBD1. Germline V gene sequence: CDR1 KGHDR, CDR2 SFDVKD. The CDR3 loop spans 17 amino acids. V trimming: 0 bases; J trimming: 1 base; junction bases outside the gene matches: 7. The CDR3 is CATSDLVPRGKNTEAFF. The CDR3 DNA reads TGTGCCACCAGTGATTTGGTCCCCAGGGGGAAGAACACTGAAGCTTTCTTT.

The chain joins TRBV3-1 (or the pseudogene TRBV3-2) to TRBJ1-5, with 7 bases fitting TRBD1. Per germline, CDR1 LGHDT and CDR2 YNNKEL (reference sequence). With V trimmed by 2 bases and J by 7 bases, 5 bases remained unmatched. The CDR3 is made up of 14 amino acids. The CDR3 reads CASSQQGGGQPQHF. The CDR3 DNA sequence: TGTGCCAGCAGCCAACAGGGGGGAGGCCAGCCCCAGCATTTT.

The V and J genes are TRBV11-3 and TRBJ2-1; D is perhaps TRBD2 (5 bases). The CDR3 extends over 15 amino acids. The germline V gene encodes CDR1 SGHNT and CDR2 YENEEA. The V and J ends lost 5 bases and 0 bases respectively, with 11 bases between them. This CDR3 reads CASSPHGDSYNEQFF. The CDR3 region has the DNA TGTGCCAGCAGCCCACACGGGGACTCCTACAATGAGCAGTTCTTC.

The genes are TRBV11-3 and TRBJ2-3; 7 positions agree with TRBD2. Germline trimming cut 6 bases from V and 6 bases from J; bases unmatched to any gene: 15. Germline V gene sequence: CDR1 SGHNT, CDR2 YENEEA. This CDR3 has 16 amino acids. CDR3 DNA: TGTGCCAGCAGTTTGAGGATAGCGGGTGGGGATGATACGCAGTATTTT. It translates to CASSLRIAGGDDTQYF.

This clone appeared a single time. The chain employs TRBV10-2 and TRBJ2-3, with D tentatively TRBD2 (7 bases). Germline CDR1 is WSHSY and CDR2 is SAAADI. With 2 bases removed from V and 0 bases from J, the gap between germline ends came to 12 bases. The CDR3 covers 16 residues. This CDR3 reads CASSEAGAASTDTQYF. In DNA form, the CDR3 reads TGCGCCAGCAGTGAGGCGGGGGCGGCTAGCACAGATACGCAGTATTTT.

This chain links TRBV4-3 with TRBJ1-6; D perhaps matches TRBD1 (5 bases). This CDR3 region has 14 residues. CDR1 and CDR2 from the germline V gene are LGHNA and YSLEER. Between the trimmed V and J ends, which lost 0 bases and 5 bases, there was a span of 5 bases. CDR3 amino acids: CASSQEDNNSPLHF. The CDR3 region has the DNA TGCGCCAGCAGCCAAGAGGACAATAATTCACCCCTCCACTTT.

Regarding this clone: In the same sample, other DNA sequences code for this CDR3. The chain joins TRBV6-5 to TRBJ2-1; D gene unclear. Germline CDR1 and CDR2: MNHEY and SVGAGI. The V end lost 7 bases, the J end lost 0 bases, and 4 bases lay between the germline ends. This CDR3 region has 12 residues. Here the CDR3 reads CASTSSYNEQFF. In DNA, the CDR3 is TGTGCCAGCACCAGCTCCTACAATGAGCAGTTCTTC.

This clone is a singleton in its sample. The CDR3 region has the DNA TGTGCCAGCGAGAGTCATGGGCGCAATGAGCAGTTCTTC. Translating gives CASESHGRNEQFF. The chain has TRBV28 and TRBJ2-1; D unresolved. This CDR3 contains 13 residues. Trimming cost V 8 bases and J 6 bases, with 14 bases left between them. CDR1 is MDHEN, CDR2 SYDVKM, per germline.

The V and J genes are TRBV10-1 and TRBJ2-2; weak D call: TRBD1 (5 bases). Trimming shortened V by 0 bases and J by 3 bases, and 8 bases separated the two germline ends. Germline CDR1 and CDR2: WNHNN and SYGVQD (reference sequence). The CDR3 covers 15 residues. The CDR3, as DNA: TGCGCCAGCAGTGAGTCGACAGAGTACACCGGGGAGCTGTTTTTT. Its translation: CASSESTEYTGELFF.

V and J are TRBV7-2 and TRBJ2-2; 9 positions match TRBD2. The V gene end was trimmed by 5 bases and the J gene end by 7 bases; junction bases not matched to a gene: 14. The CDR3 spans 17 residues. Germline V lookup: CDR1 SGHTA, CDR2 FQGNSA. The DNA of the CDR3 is TGTGCCAGCAGCCACCGAGCGGGAGGAGGTTCCCTCGGGGAGCTGTTTTTT. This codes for CASSHRAGGGSLGELFF.

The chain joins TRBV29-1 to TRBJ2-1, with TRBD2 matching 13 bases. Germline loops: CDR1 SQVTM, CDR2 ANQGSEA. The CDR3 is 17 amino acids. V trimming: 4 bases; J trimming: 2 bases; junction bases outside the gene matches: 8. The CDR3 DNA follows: TGCAGCGTTGGAGGGGCCACTAGCGGGAGGGCCTACAATGAGCAGTTCTTC. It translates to CSVGGATSGRAYNEQFF.

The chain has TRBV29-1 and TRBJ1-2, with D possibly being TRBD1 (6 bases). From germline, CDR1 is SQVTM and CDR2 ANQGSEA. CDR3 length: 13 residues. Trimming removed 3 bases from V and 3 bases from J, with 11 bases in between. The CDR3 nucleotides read TGCAGCGTTGAGGACGCAGGGGACTATGGCTACACCTTC. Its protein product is CSVEDAGDYGYTF.

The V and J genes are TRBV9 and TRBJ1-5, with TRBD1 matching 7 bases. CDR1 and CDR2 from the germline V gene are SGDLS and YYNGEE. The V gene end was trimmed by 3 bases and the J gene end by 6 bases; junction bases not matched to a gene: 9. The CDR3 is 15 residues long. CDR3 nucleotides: TGTGCCAGCAGCGCAACGACAGGGCCGGGTCAGCCCCAGCATTTT. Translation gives CASSATTGPGQPQHF.

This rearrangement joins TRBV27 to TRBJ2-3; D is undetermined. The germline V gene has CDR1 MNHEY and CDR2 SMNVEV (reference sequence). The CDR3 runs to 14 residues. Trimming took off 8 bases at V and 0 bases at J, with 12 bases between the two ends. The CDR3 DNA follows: TGTGCCAGCCGGGTGACCCCTAGCACAGATACGCAGTATTTT. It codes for CASRVTPSTDTQYF.

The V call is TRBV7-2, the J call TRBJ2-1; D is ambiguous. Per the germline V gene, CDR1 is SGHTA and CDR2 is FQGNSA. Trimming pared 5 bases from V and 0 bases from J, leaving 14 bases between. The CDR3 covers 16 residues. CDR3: CASSPSTMSSYNEQFF. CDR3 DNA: TGTGCCAGCAGCCCTTCGACAATGAGCTCCTACAATGAGCAGTTCTTC. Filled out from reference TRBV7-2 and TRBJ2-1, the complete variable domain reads GAGVSQSPSNKVTEKGKDVELRCDPISGHTALYWYRQSLGQGLEFLIYFQGNSAPDKSGLPSDRFSAERTGGSVSTLTIQRTQQEDSAVYLCASSPSTMSSYNEQFFGPGTRLTVL.

Here the CDR3 reads CASSPGLAGGPSYEQYV. Here the CDR3 DNA reads TGTGCCAGCAGCCCGGGACTAGCGGGAGGGCCCTCCTACGAGCAGTACGTC. The chain carries TRBV5-6 and TRBJ2-7, with 16 bases fitting TRBD2. V was pared by 4 bases and J by 0 bases, with 4 bases of the junction left unmatched. CDR1 SGHDT and CDR2 YYEEEE come from the germline V gene. The CDR3 length is 17 residues.

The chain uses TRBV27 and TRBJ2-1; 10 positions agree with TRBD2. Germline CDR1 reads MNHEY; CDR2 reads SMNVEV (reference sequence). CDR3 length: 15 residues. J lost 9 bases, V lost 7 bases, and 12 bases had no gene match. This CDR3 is CASTLRAGGLGEQFF. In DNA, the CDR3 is TGTGCCAGCACCTTAAGAGCGGGAGGGCTGGGTGAGCAGTTCTTC.